The 20 T cell receptor beta chains below were found in one sample sequenced in a study of Graves' ophthalmopathy and Graves' hyperthyroidism. CDR3 regions of TCR beta were amplified from RNA transcripts. Amplification began with first-round RT-PCR using HTBI primers, then second-round multiplex PCR was performed. TCRdb reprocessed the multiplex PCR reads via MiXCR and lists one record per CDR3 protein. The sample holds some 210,000 distinct CDR3 sequences; 25% to 30% are singletons and the top ten take about 8.2%. Sequenced: peripheral blood. The source of these receptors is a man in his forties or fifties with Graves' ophthalmopathy.

This clonotype was recorded many times. The chain links TRBV11-2 to TRBJ2-7, with a weak D call TRBD2 (6 bases). Per germline, CDR1 SGHAT and CDR2 FQNNGV. V was pared by 6 bases and J by 12 bases, with 15 bases between. This CDR3 comprises 11 residues. CDR3 sequence: CASSLRLGRYF. The DNA for the CDR3 is TGTGCCAGCAGTTTGAGACTAGGTCGGTACTTC.

This clonotype was detected many times. This may be a read error, as it is one base from a much larger clone. This rearrangement joins TRBV12-3 or TRBV12-4 to TRBJ1-1, with D possibly TRBD1 on 5 matching bases. The CDR3 is made up of 15 amino acids. CDR3 sequence reads: CASGLSGPGQGEAFF. In DNA, the CDR3 is TGTGCCAGCGGTTTATCGGGTCCTGGGCAGGGTGAAGCTTTCTTT.

In its sample, this clonotype was seen once. V and J are TRBV6-2 or TRBV6-3 and TRBJ2-5, with 12 bases aligning to TRBD2. CDR3 size: 15 residues. The V gene's germline CDR1 is MNHEY and CDR2 SVGEGT. V dropped 11 bases and J dropped 5; count of bases not matched to a gene: 12. CDR3 bases: TGTGCCGTAAGGGACCCGGGACTAGCGGGTGAGACCCAGTACTTC. Its translation: CAVRDPGLAGETQYF.

Ten or more counts support this clonotype. The genes are TRBV20-1 and TRBJ2-7, with D possibly TRBD1 on 6 matching bases. Germline V gene sequence: CDR1 DFQATT, CDR2 SNEGSKA (reference sequence). V lost 0 bases, J lost 2 bases, and 17 bases lay in between. This CDR3 spans 16 amino acids. CDR3 bases: TGCAGTGCTAGAGATCGAGGTGGACAGCGAGCCTACGAGCAGTACTTC. Translating it yields CSARDRGGQRAYEQYF.

This sequence joins TRBV6-1 and TRBJ1-5, with 7 bases matching TRBD1. V trimming: 6 bases; J trimming: 0 bases; junction bases outside the gene matches: 5. Germline V gives CDR1 MNHNS, CDR2 SASEGT. CDR3 length: 15 residues. This CDR3 reads CASSKGTASNQPQHF. CDR3 DNA: TGTGCCAGCAGCAAGGGGACAGCTAGCAATCAGCCCCAGCATTTT.

Ten or more counts support this clonotype. The chain couples TRBV11-2 to TRBJ2-5; tentative D call: TRBD2 (6 bases). CDR3 length: 14 amino acids. Germline values: CDR1 SGHAT, CDR2 FQNNGV. The V gene lost 1 base and the J gene lost 4 bases, with 10 bases spanning the gap. The CDR3 reads CASSLVRRGETQYF. The CDR3 DNA follows: TGTGCCAGCAGCTTAGTTCGGAGGGGAGAGACCCAGTACTTC. Complete variable domain (other parts from reference TRBV11-2 and TRBJ2-5): EAGVAQSPRYKIIEKRQSVAFWCNPISGHATLYWYQQILGQGPKLLIQFQNNGVVDDSQLPKDRFSAERLKGVDSTLKIQPAKLEDSAVYLCASSLVRRGETQYFGPGTRLLVL.

The chain uses TRBV28 and TRBJ1-1; possibly TRBD1 for D (6 bases). V lost 8 bases, J lost 5 bases, and 18 bases lay in between. Germline CDR1 reads MDHEN; CDR2 reads SYDVKM. CDR3 length: 14 amino acids. DNA of the CDR3: TGTGCCAGCGGGTTTCAGGGGCGGTATACTGAAGCTTTCTTT. As protein: CASGFQGRYTEAFF. The entire variable domain, with the rest obtained from reference TRBV28 and TRBJ1-1, is as follows: DVKVTQSSRYLVKRTGEKVFLECVQDMDHENMFWYRQDPGLGLRLIYFSYDVKMKEKGDIPEGYSVSREKKERFSLILESASTNQTSMYLCASGFQGRYTEAFFGQGTRLTVV.

This clonotype was counted between two and nine times. V is TRBV6-2 or TRBV6-3 and J is TRBJ2-7; 10 bases line up with TRBD1. The CDR3 has 15 residues. V dropped 6 bases and J dropped 1; count of bases not matched to a gene: 6. The germline gives CDR1 MNHEY, CDR2 SVGEGT. The CDR3 loop is CASRSRDRGSYEQYF. CDR3 DNA: TGTGCCAGCAGGTCCCGGGACAGGGGATCCTACGAGCAGTACTTC.

This clonotype has a count of ten or more. The chain links TRBV11-2 to TRBJ1-2, with 7 positions matching TRBD1. The CDR3 is 14 amino acids. The V and J ends lost 2 bases and 7 bases, in that order; junction bases with no gene match: 7. From germline, CDR1 is SGHAT and CDR2 FQNNGV. CDR3 in amino acids: CASSLQYRGGGYTF. The CDR3 DNA reads TGTGCCAGCAGCTTACAATACAGGGGCGGTGGCTACACCTTC.

In this sample, this clonotype turned up many times. J is TRBJ2-2 and V is TRBV7-8; D remains ambiguous. CDR3 length equals 14 residues. V lost 3 bases and J lost 1, with 6 bases in between. Germline V lookup: CDR1 SGHVS, CDR2 FQNEAQ. CDR3 loop: CASSFGRNTGELFF. CDR3 DNA sequence: TGTGCCAGCAGCTTTGGCAGGAACACCGGGGAGCTGTTTTTT.

This clonotype was found many times. J is TRBJ2-4 and V is TRBV28, with 14 bases lining up with TRBD2. The ends lost 6 bases at V and 1 base at J; junction bases unmatched: 11. The germline gives CDR1 MDHEN, CDR2 SYDVKM. The CDR3 contains 19 residues. The CDR3 is CASSSGRLAGGPAKNIQYF. The DNA for the CDR3 is TGTGCCAGCAGCTCAGGGAGACTAGCGGGAGGGCCGGCCAAAAACATTCAGTACTTC.

The sample holds many counts of this clonotype. The chain carries TRBV10-3 and TRBJ2-7; D remains ambiguous. The CDR3 has 16 residues. Germline values: CDR1 ENHRY, CDR2 SYGVKD. The V end lost 0 bases, the J end lost 0 bases, and 12 bases lay between the germline ends. CDR3 loop: CAISESQAGFSYEQYF. CDR3 coding DNA: TGTGCCATCAGTGAGTCTCAAGCTGGGTTCTCCTACGAGCAGTACTTC.

This clonotype was seen ten or more times. V is TRBV9 and J is TRBJ1-5; D ambiguous. CDR3 size: 13 residues. The germline V gene encodes CDR1 SGDLS and CDR2 YYNGEE. V lost 3 bases to trimming and J lost 4 bases, with 8 bases between them. This CDR3 is CASSDRGNQPQHF. The CDR3 coding sequence is TGTGCCAGCAGCGACAGAGGGAATCAGCCCCAGCATTTT.

This clonotype was seen many times. The chain carries TRBV7-8 and TRBJ2-2, with 9 bases matching TRBD1. Looked up from germline, CDR1 is SGHVS and CDR2 is FQNEAQ. This CDR3 contains 16 residues. The V segment lost 5 bases and the J segment 4 bases; nucleotides outside the gene matches: 8. CDR3 sequence reads: CASSHYRGLGTGELFF. CDR3 bases: TGTGCCAGCAGCCATTACAGGGGGCTCGGCACCGGGGAGCTGTTTTTT.

V and J are TRBV7-8 and TRBJ1-1; 10 nucleotides agree with TRBD1. Germline V CDR1 and CDR2: SGHVS, FQNEAQ. The CDR3 spans 16 residues. V was clipped by 2 bases and J by 5 bases; unmatched bases: 8. The DNA for the CDR3 is TGTGCCAGCAGCTTACGAGGCGGGACAGGGGTGACTGAAGCTTTCTTT. It specifies CASSLRGGTGVTEAFF. Complete variable domain (other parts from reference TRBV7-8 and TRBJ1-1): GAGVSQSPRYKVAKRGQDVALRCDPISGHVSLFWYQQALGQGPEFLTYFQNEAQLDKSGLPSDRFFAERPEGSVSTLKIQRTQQEDSAVYLCASSLRGGTGVTEAFFGQGTRLTVV.

J is TRBJ2-7 and V is TRBV11-1, with 7 bases lining up with TRBD2. V lost 6 bases, J lost 3 bases, and 17 bases stayed unmatched. The germline V gene has CDR1 SGHAT and CDR2 FQDESV (reference sequence). The CDR3 is 17 residues long. In DNA form, the CDR3 reads TGTGCCAGCAGACGTCCAATCGGTTCAGCGGGAAGCTACGAGCAGTACTTC. It encodes CASRRPIGSAGSYEQYF.

In its sample, this clonotype was seen many times. The genes are TRBV12-3 or TRBV12-4 and TRBJ1-5, with 12 bases that match TRBD1. This CDR3 has 15 amino acids. V was pared by 4 bases and J by 11 bases, with 9 bases of the junction left unmatched. The CDR3: CASSSGTGGNRAQHF. DNA of the CDR3: TGTGCCAGCAGTTCGGGGACAGGGGGCAATCGGGCCCAGCATTTT.

The V gene is TRBV12-3 or TRBV12-4, the J gene TRBJ2-5; D may correspond to TRBD1 or TRBD2 (5 bases each). The CDR3 spans 15 residues. The V end lost 6 bases, the J end lost 5 bases, and 19 bases lay between the germline ends. For the CDR3, the DNA is TGTGCCAGCAGAGTTTCCAAACTAGGGGCGGAGACCCAGTACTTC. Amino acid sequence: CASRVSKLGAETQYF.

The V call is TRBV6-5, the J call TRBJ1-1; 7 nucleotides line up with TRBD1. CDR3 size: 14 residues. V lost 2 bases and J lost 4; bases outside the gene matches: 4. Germline assignment: CDR1 MNHEY and CDR2 SVGAGI. This chain's CDR3 is CASSYGGGGTEAFF. The DNA of the CDR3 is TGTGCCAGCAGTTACGGAGGGGGCGGCACTGAAGCTTTCTTT.

The chain has TRBV6-1 and TRBJ2-7; 9 bases line up with TRBD2. The CDR3 is made up of 16 amino acids. Germline V CDR1 and CDR2: MNHNS, SASEGT. The V and J ends lost 7 bases and 4 bases, in that order; junction bases with no gene match: 14. CDR3 sequence reads: CASTAAAGGLVYEQYF. DNA for the CDR3: TGTGCCAGCACCGCAGCCGCGGGAGGGCTAGTGTACGAGCAGTACTTC.